The rows below give T cell receptor beta chains drawn from one sample of a study of OX40 agonist ivuxolimab in advanced cancers. Generated by immunoSEQ multiplex PCR, the TCRdb table keeps only in-frame clones and is missing some. The data show approximately 100,000 clones, with about 91% seen just once and 0.25% to 0.35% held by the top ten. The material sequenced was CD4+ or CD8+ T cells sorted from blood, taken in a trial of the OX40 agonist ivuxolimab. Receptor source: an adult with an advanced solid tumor such as melanoma, head and neck, liver or kidney cancer. Both conserved end residues are part of each CDR3.

>TRBV4-2|TRBJ2-5
CASSQGQEETQYF
>TRBV5-1|TRBJ1-2
CASSSGTEFGGYTF
>TRBV7-6|TRBJ2-4
CASRPILGQSKNIQYF
>TRBV2|TRBJ2-7
CASSVGVVGEQYF
>TRBV18|TRBJ2-1
CASSPDRRNEQFF
>TRBV28|TRBJ2-7
CASTPGGGYEQYF
>TRBV28|TRBJ1-2
CASSLTGQGMTIYGYTF
>TRBV5-4|TRBJ2-2
CASSPYTGELFF
>TRBV21-1|TRBJ2-1
CASSKGGGARNEQFF
>TRBV11-1|TRBJ2-1
CASSFFGLAGGSSYNEQFF
>TRBV28|TRBJ2-7
CASRAKGYEQYF
>TRBV7-7|TRBJ2-1
CASSLGLAGPGEQFF
>TRBV9|TRBJ2-1
CASSPGLAGGPQGEQFF
>TRBV6-1|TRBJ2-3
CATGESTDTQYF
>TRBV5-6|TRBJ2-1
CASSKELLEQFF
>TRBV4-3|TRBJ2-3
CASSQDGRALGTQYF
>TRBV6-5|TRBJ2-2
CASSYTGGTGELFF
>TRBV9|TRBJ2-3
CASSPPRLAVSTDTQYF
>TRBV9|TRBJ1-2
CASSVAASYGYTF
>TRBV7-3|TRBJ1-3
CASSLMGRGTGNTIYF
>TRBV18|TRBJ1-5
CASSQGQGVTSQHF
>TRBV28|TRBJ1-5
CASSRPSNQPQHF
>TRBV6-1|TRBJ2-5
CASSRGTASRETQYF
>TRBV7-2|TRBJ1-4
CASSLGGVTNEKLFF
>TRBV4-3|TRBJ1-2
CASSQDASFSPRDGYTF
>TRBV7-2|TRBJ2-7
CASSLGVAGQGAYEQYF
>TRBV7-9|TRBJ2-1
CASSLGVGLAASNEQFF
>TRBV28|TRBJ2-7
CASSFAGTGREQYF
>TRBV19|TRBJ1-2
CASSIGQGVTGYTF
>TRBV5-4|TRBJ2-7
CASSFEAGAFPSEQYF
>TRBV7-3|TRBJ2-7
CASSLVGAGAGYEQYF
>TRBV5-4|TRBJ2-2
CASSPQIIGVSGELFF